The present TCR beta chain was sequenced within a study of blood T cell repertoires in COVID-19. Study at large: Spain, Italy and the United States supplied samples that represented acute and convalescent COVID-19. Nucleic acid was either cDNA or gDNA, and it came from T cells, B-cell-depleted T cells, or PBMCs.

In the original workflow: It was from reference gene primer amplification that nucleated cell counts were estimated. The assay was immunoSEQ multiplex PCR, and TCRdb's table has in-frame clones only and misses some. That table is the source of V, J and clone size, and D and trimming were worked out from the DNA. Among 76,000 or so clones listed, over 70% were seen once. Germline V gene lookup returns CDR1 MNHNS and CDR2 SASEGT. This CDR3 is built from 14 residues. V was clipped by 2 bases and J by 3 bases; unmatched bases: 3. This clone occurred a few times. This receptor was obtained from a man aged 50 to 59 with acute or convalescent COVID-19. Sequences were obtained from peripheral blood. The genes are TRBV6-1 and TRBJ2-7; TRBD1 matches 8 bases. CDR3 protein: CASSETDRVYEQYF. The CDR3 DNA reads as TGTGCCAGCAGTGAAACGGACAGGGTCTACGAGCAGTACTTC.